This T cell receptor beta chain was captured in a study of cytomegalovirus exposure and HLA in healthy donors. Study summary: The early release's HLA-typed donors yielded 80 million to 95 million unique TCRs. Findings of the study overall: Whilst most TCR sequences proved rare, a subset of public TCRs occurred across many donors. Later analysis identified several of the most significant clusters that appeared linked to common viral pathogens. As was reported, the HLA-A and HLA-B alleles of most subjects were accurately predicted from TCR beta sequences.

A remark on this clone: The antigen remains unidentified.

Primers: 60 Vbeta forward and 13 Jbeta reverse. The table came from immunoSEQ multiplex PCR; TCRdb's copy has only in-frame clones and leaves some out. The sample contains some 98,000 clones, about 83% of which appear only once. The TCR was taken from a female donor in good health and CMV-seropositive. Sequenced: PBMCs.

The CDR3 is CASSSDRRGTDTQYF. CDR3 DNA sequence: TGTGCCAGCAGTTCCGACAGGCGTGGCACAGATACGCAGTATTTT. The chain carries TRBV28 and TRBJ2-3, with D perhaps matching TRBD1 (6 bases). Germline lookup yields CDR1 MDHEN and CDR2 SYDVKM. CDR3 length equals 15 residues. V lost 4 bases and J 1 base, leaving 12 bases between the germline ends.